One and the same sample provided the 6 T cell receptor beta chains below, sequenced in a study of cytomegalovirus exposure and HLA in healthy donors. Primers: 60 Vbeta forward and 13 Jbeta reverse. Repertoires were generated with immunoSEQ multiplex PCR, while TCRdb's copy carries only in-frame clones and drops some. The sample shows some 150,000 clones, roughly four fifths of them seen only once. Material: PBMCs. The receptors originated from a woman aged 45-59 years in good health and CMV-seropositive.

The chain couples TRBV5-8 to TRBJ1-1; D is possibly TRBD1 (5 bases). The CDR3 runs to 13 residues. The germline V gene encodes CDR1 SGHTS and CDR2 YDEGEE. The V gene lost 7 bases and the J gene lost 3 bases, with 13 bases spanning the gap. This chain's CDR3 is CASGTWGDTEAFF. CDR3 in DNA: TGTGCCAGCGGTACGTGGGGGGACACTGAAGCTTTCTTT.

This chain links TRBV5-4 with TRBJ2-1; 12 bases are a match to TRBD2. This CDR3 has 16 residues. V dropped 4 bases and J dropped 2; count of bases not matched to a gene: 4. Looked up from germline, CDR1 is SGHNT and CDR2 is YYREEE (reference sequence). The CDR3 here is CASSPSSGGAYNEQFF. CDR3 DNA: TGTGCCAGCAGCCCTTCTAGCGGGGGGGCCTACAATGAGCAGTTCTTC. The entire variable domain, with the rest obtained from reference TRBV5-4 and TRBJ2-1, is as follows: ETGVTQSPTHLIKTRGQQVTLRCSSQSGHNTVSWYQQALGQGPQFIFQYYREEENGRGNFPPRFSGLQFPNYSSELNVNALELDDSALYLCASSPSSGGAYNEQFFGPGTRLTVL.

Only one count was recorded for this clone. The chain links TRBV11-2 to TRBJ1-1; 9 nucleotides match TRBD1. The CDR3 spans 14 residues. The germline CDR1 and CDR2 sequences are SGHAT and FQNNGV. The V gene end was trimmed by 5 bases and the J gene end by 7 bases; junction bases not matched to a gene: 8. This CDR3 is CASSTYRGRVEAFF. CDR3 nucleotides: TGTGCCAGCAGCACCTACAGGGGGCGGGTTGAAGCTTTCTTT.

This chain connects TRBV27 to TRBJ1-4; no clear D gene. V was cut by 0 bases and J by 3 bases, with 5 bases left in between. This CDR3 contains 14 residues. The germline V gene has CDR1 MNHEY and CDR2 SMNVEV (reference sequence). CDR3 sequence reads: CASSLSRSNEKLFF. In nucleotides, the CDR3 is TGTGCCAGCAGTTTATCCAGGTCTAATGAAAAACTGTTTTTT.

The sample holds one count of this clone. The chain employs TRBV4-2 and TRBJ1-3; 11 bases fit TRBD1. Germline values: CDR1 LGHNA, CDR2 YNFKEQ. The CDR3 has 16 amino acids. V dropped 2 bases and J dropped 4; count of bases not matched to a gene: 4. The chain's CDR3 is CASSQPGQGGGNTIYF. The CDR3 bases are TGTGCCAGCAGCCAACCGGGACAGGGGGGCGGAAACACCATATATTTT.

The chain combines TRBV7-8 with TRBJ2-6, with D possibly matching TRBD1 (6 bases). The CDR3 totals 16 residues. V lost 3 bases and J 0 bases, leaving 9 bases between the germline ends. Per the germline V gene, CDR1 is SGHVS and CDR2 is FQNEAQ. DNA for the CDR3: TGTGCCAGCAGCTTGCGGACAGCCTCTGGGGCCAACGTCCTGACTTTC. It translates to CASSLRTASGANVLTF.